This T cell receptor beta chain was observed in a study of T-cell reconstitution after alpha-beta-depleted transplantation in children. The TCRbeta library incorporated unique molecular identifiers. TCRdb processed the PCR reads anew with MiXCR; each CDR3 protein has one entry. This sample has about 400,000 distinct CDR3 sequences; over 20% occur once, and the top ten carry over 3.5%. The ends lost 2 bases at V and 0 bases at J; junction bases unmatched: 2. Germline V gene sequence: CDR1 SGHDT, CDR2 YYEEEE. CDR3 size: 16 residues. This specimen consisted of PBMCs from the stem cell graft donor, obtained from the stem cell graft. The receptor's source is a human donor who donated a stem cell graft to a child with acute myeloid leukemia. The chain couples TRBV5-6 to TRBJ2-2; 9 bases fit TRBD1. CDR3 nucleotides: TGTGCCAGCAGCTTTGGGACAGGGTCGAACACCGGGGAGCTGTTTTTT. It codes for CASSFGTGSNTGELFF.